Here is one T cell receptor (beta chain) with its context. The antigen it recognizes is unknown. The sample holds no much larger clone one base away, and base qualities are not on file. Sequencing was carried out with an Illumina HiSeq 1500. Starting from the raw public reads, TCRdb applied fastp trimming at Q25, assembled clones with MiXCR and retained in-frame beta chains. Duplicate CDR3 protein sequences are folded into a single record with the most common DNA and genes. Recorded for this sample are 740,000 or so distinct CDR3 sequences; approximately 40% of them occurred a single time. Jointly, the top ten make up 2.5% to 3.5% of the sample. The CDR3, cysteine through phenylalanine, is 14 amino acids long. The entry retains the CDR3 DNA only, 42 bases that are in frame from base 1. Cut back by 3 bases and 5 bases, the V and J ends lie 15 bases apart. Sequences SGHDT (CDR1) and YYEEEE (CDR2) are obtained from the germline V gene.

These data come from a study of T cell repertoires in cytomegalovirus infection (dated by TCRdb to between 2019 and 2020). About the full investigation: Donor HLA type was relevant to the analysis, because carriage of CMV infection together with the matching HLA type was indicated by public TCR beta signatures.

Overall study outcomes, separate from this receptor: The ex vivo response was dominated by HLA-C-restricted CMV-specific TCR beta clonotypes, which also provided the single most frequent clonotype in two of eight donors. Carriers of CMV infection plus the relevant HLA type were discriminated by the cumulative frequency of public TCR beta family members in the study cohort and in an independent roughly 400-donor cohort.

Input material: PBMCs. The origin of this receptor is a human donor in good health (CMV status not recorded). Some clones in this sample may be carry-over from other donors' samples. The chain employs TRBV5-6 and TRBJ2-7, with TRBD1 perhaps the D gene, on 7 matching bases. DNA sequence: TGTGCCAGCAGCTCAGGGGGGTCAGACAACGAGCAGTACTTC. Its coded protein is CASSSGGSDNEQYF.